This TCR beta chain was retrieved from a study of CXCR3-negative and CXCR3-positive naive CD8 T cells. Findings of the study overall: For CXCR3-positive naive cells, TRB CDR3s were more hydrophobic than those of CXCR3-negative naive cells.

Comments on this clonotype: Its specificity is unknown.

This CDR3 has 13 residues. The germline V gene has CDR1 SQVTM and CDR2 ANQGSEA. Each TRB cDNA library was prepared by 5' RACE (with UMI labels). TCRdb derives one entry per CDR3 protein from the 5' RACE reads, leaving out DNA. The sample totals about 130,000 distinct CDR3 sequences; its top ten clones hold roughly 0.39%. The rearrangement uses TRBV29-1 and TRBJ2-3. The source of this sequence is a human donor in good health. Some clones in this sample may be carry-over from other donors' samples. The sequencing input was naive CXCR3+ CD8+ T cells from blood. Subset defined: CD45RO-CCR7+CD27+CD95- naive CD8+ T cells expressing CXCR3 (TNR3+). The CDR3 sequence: CSVALGITDTQYF.